One TCR beta chain is described in this entry. This clonotype was counted a few times. Its antigen is still unknown. Base qualities are not recorded, but no much larger clone differs from it by a single base. These data come from a study of T cells in Graves' hyperthyroidism and ophthalmopathy (dated by TCRdb to the late 2010s). In terms of the full investigation: Peripheral blood was collected at initial diagnosis, before any treatment. Prospective prediction of ophthalmopathy was tested in an independent validation cohort consisting of 18 hyperthyroidism patients and around 16 patients who later progressed to ophthalmopathy. TCR V-J signatures able to tell the groups apart were searched for in a discovery cohort of 95 to 100 patients, of whom approximately 40 had Graves' ophthalmopathy and 57 had stable Graves' hyperthyroidism. The roughly 94 discovery patients were randomly divided into training and test sets at a 7:3 ratio. The paper describes TCR Vbeta CDR3 sequencing of more than 120 peripheral blood samples, made up of 43 ophthalmopathy patients, roughly 80 hyperthyroidism patients and some 17 progressor patients. Following sampling, methimazole starting at 30 mg daily was given to hyperthyroidism patients, and high-dose intravenous methylprednisolone was given to ophthalmopathy patients. The study also compared thyroid tissue and blood T-cell repertoires from more than five Graves' hyperthyroidism patients.

TCR beta CDR3 regions were amplified from RNA transcripts. A first-round RT-PCR of the TCR CDR3 used the HTBI primer set with the Qiagen OneStep RT-PCR kit. The libraries were constructed in a second round of multiplex PCR and then size-selected and purified. The libraries were sequenced on an Illumina HiSeq2000 using paired-end 100 bp reads. Regarding the original processing steps: Raw data were processed with SOAPnuke, discarding reads with adapters, uncalled bases, mean Phred below 15, or no exact constant-primer or identifier match. High-quality paired reads were merged with COPE v1.2.5, and unique nucleotide sequences were defined as clonotypes. Clonotypes were aligned to IMGT TRBV, TRBD and TRBJ reference segments using MiTCR v1.1. The analysis was restricted to V-J combinations with a frequency above 0.0001, which together covered about 99% of the repertoires. The TCS score was defined as the ratio of F50 (clonal expansion) to E x V (chaos), calculated using BLOSUM62-based TCRdist between CDR3 peptides within each V-J. Welch's t-statistics and random forest reduced around 520 V-J features to about 13, which were used in a naive Bayes classifier (R e1071). TCRdb ran its own pipeline on the public reads, namely fastp trimming at Q25 and MiXCR clone calling, and kept in-frame beta chains. Each entry merges the rows of one CDR3 protein and shows their most common DNA and genes. The V and J calls, along with clone size, are taken from TCRdb and not from the paper's own processing. This sample is represented by fewer than 400,000 distinct CDR3 sequences; roughly an eighth of them were singletons. Of the sample, over 25% falls within the top ten clones.

Ophthalmopathy patients had moderately to severely active disease, Clinical Activity Score of at least 3, NOSPECS grade of at least 4, and duration under 3 months. Exclusion was applied to patients with uncontrolled infections, other autoimmune diseases, pregnancy or lactation. Diagnoses were established on the basis of clinical symptoms, serum thyroxine and TRAb, thyroid ultrasound, and orbital computed tomography. PBMCs were separated from roughly 10 ml of fresh peripheral blood using Ficoll-Paque density gradient centrifugation. Total RNA was extracted with Trizol reagent, and quality was checked on an Agilent 2100 Bioanalyzer. What the authors observed across the whole study: Most expanded thyroid clonotypes (frequency above 0.001) were also detected in blood, suggesting blood repertoires may reflect thyroid immune responses. No statistical method was used to fix the sample size in advance, and group allocation was not hidden from the investigators. In cross-validation, a model built on a 13 V-J signature told ophthalmopathy apart from stable hyperthyroidism with less than 90% sensitivity and around 83% specificity, and in testing the same model reached 80%/75%. In validation, the model predicted progression to ophthalmopathy with roughly 70% sensitivity and approximately 74% specificity, a median of approximately 6.7 months before onset.

The source material was blood. This TCR was sampled from a man in his fifties with Graves' ophthalmopathy.

The sequenced DNA is TGTGCCAGCAGCCCAAGCCGAACGTACACAGATACGCAGTATTTT. Its product reads: CASSPSRTYTDTQYF. The sequence links TRBV5-8 to TRBJ2-3; the D gene lacks a confident call. The junction carries 14 bases between V and J, which are trimmed by 4 bases and 2 bases respectively. Including the terminal cysteine and phenylalanine, the CDR3 comprises 15 residues. CDR3 DNA is the only sequence kept; it has 45 bases, read in frame from the first base. The germline V gene supplies CDR1 SGHTS and CDR2 YDEGEE.